This T cell receptor (beta chain) was sequenced during a study of blood T cell repertoires in COVID-19. Overall study: Samples taken during acute and convalescent COVID-19 were collected in the United States, Italy and Spain. T cells, B-cell-depleted T cells, or PBMCs provided the cDNA or gDNA that served as material.

Study members were between roughly 18 and 89 years old and lived in about two dozen US regions. Sequenced by immunoSEQ multiplex PCR; TCRdb stores in-frame clones only, minus some. This repertoire shows around 330,000 clones, about nine tenths found once; its top ten account for approximately 5.5%. The CDR3 has 13 amino acids. In germline, CDR1 is ENHRY, CDR2 SYGVKD. V lost 8 bases, J lost 0 bases, and 2 bases stayed unmatched. The gene calls are TRBV10-3 and TRBJ2-3; the match to TRBD2 covers 7 bases. The sequence was obtained from a man in his sixties who had recovered from COVID-19. Material: PBMCs or T cells enriched from blood (not recorded which). The CDR3 spells CAIGGLSTDTQYF. The CDR3 DNA reads as TGTGCCATCGGGGGACTAAGCACAGATACGCAGTATTTT.